This T cell receptor (beta chain) emerged from a study of shared T cell receptors in the human thymus. Germline loops: CDR1 MNHNS, CDR2 SASEGT. The ends lost 4 bases at V and 0 bases at J; junction bases unmatched: 5. The CDR3 has 15 residues. Here immunoSEQ multiplex PCR was the method, and the copy in TCRdb shows in-frame clones only, minus some. The sample comprises roughly 410,000 clones, just under 95% of which are singletons, and approximately 0.02% rests with the top ten. This TCR was recovered from a human donor. Sequencing was performed on thymocytes. The chain carries TRBV6-1 and TRBJ1-2; TRBD1 aligns across 7 bases. CDR3 DNA sequence: TGTGCCAGCAGTGGACAGGGTAAGCCTAACTATGGCTACACCTTC. It specifies CASSGQGKPNYGYTF.